The 5 T cell receptor beta chains given below trace back to one sample, sequenced in a study of blood T cells in healthy people across ages. Primed by a sample-barcoded 5' primer and a J-beta primer mix, a second PCR proceeded for about 6 to 12 cycles. One entry per CDR3 protein, called by TCRdb with MiXCR from the 5' RACE reads. The sample carries roughly 1.9 million distinct CDR3 sequences, about 39% recorded once. What was sequenced was blood. Receptor source: a human donor in good health.

This clonotype was seen more than once but under ten times. The chain recombines TRBV4-2 with TRBJ1-1; D is ambiguous. The CDR3 is 14 amino acids. V was cut by 5 bases and J by 0 bases, with 10 bases left in between. Germline values: CDR1 LGHNA, CDR2 YNFKEQ. This chain's CDR3 is CASSSRALNTEAFF. In DNA form, the CDR3 reads TGTGCCAGCAGCTCAAGGGCCCTGAACACTGAAGCTTTCTTT.

This clonotype was seen only once. This sequence joins TRBV12-3 or TRBV12-4 and TRBJ1-5; no reliable D call. Trimming took off 3 bases at V and 4 bases at J, with 10 bases between the two ends. The length of the CDR3 is 14 residues. CDR3 in amino acids: CASSFKGVNQPQHF. CDR3 in DNA: TGTGCCAGCAGTTTCAAGGGTGTAAATCAGCCCCAGCATTTT.

The gene calls are TRBV5-1 and TRBJ2-1; 13 nucleotides line up with TRBD2. The germline V gene encodes CDR1 SGHRS and CDR2 YFSETQ. This CDR3 spans 17 amino acids. The ends lost 1 base at V and 4 bases at J; junction bases unmatched: 5. CDR3 coding DNA: TGCGCCAGCAGCTTGTCGGGACTAGCGGGGCGTTACAATGAGCAGTTCTTC. Residues: CASSLSGLAGRYNEQFF.

The rearrangement links TRBV28 to TRBJ1-2; 12 nucleotides align to TRBD1. The CDR3 loop spans 18 amino acids. Germline trimming cut 5 bases from V and 5 bases from J; bases unmatched to any gene: 15. From germline, CDR1 is MDHEN and CDR2 SYDVKM. The DNA of the CDR3 is TGTGCCAGCAGTCAACACCCGGGGACAGGGGGCGCGGCGTATGGCTACACCTTC. This translates into CASSQHPGTGGAAYGYTF.

CDR3 nucleotide sequence: TGCGCCAGCAGCTTGATGGAGGGACGTGGCTACACCTTC. This gives the protein CASSLMEGRGYTF. V gene TRBV5-1 combines with J gene TRBJ1-2, with TRBD1 as a possible D gene (5 bases). The CDR3 length is 13 residues. The germline V gene encodes CDR1 SGHRS and CDR2 YFSETQ. V was trimmed by 1 base and J by 7 bases, leaving 11 bases between them.